The clone carrying this T cell receptor beta chain occurred a few times. Its antigen is as yet unknown. The same CDR3 is also encoded by other DNA sequences in this sample. Once sorted, every population was more than 95% pure. The sample is drawn from a study of beta chain features in type 1 diabetes. The CDR3 extends over 12 amino acids. Germline values: CDR1 SQVTM, CDR2 ANQGSEA. V was clipped by 7 bases and J by 8 bases; unmatched bases: 4. TCRB transcripts that were expressed got sequenced, as all of the isolated RNA had been reverse transcribed. Using immunoSEQ multiplex PCR, the repertoire was profiled, and TCRdb retains in-frame clones only, with some absent. In the table there are 350,000 to 400,000 clones, roughly 12% of which are singletons. Study-level points and caveats: All four CD4+ subsets from Type 1 diabetes patients carried moderately but significantly shorter TCRB CDR3s.

The rearrangement joins TRBV29-1 to TRBJ1-4; 10 nucleotides align to TRBD1. Sequenced material: naive CD4+ T cells from blood. The sequence derives from a young woman with type 1 diabetes. Written as DNA, the CDR3 is TGCAGCGCTAGGACAGGGGGGGAAAAACTGTTTTTT. Translated, it gives CSARTGGEKLFF.